This TCR beta chain was recorded in a study of blood T cell repertoires in COVID-19. J was trimmed by 7 bases and V by 0 bases; bases with no gene match: 7. CDR1 is KGHSH, CDR2 LQKENI, per germline. The CDR3 extends over 16 amino acids. Sequencing used immunoSEQ multiplex PCR; TCRdb keeps in-frame clones, though not all of them. The repertoire has 200,000 to 250,000 clones, approximately 86% of them found once; the top ten carry over 0.95%. The sequence derives from a woman younger than 45 with COVID-19, enrolled during active disease. Sequencing used peripheral blood. The chain employs TRBV18 and TRBJ1-4; 8 bases fit TRBD1. The DNA for the CDR3 is TGTGCCAGCTCACCACCCACTGACGGACAGGGTGAAAAACTGTTTTTT. This gives the protein CASSPPTDGQGEKLFF. The complete variable domain, with remaining parts taken from reference TRBV18 and TRBJ1-4, reads NAGVMQNPRHLVRRRGQEARLRCSPMKGHSHVYWYRQLPEEGLKFMVYLQKENIIDESGMPKERFSAEFPKEGPSILRIQQVVRGDSAAYFCASSPPTDGQGEKLFFGSGTQLSVL.